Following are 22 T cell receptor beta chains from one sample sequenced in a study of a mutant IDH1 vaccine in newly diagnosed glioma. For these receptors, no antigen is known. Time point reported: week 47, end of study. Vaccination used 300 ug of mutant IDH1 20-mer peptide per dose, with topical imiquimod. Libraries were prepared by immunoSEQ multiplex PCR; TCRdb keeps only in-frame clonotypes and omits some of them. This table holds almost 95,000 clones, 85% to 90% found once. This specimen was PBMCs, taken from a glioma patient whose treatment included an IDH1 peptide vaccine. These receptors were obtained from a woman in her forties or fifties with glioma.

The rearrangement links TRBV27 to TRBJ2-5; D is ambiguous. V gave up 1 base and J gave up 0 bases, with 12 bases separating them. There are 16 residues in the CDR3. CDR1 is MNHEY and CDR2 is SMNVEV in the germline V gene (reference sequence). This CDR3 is CASSLFGGEYQETQYF. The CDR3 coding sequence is TGTGCCAGCAGTTTATTCGGCGGAGAGTACCAAGAGACCCAGTACTTC.

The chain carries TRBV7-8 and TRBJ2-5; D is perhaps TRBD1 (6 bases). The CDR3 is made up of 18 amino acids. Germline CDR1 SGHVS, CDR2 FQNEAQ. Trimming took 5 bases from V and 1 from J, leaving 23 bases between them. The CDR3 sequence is CASSPLYRDIRGQETQYF. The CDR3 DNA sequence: TGTGCCAGCAGCCCTCTTTACCGGGACATAAGAGGCCAAGAGACCCAGTACTTC.

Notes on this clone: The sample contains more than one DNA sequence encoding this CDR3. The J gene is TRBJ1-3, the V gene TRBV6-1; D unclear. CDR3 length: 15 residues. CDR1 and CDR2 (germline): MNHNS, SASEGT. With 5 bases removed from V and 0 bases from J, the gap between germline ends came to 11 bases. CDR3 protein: CASSPRTSSGNTIYF. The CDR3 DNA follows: TGTGCCAGCAGTCCTCGCACCAGCTCTGGAAACACCATATATTTT.

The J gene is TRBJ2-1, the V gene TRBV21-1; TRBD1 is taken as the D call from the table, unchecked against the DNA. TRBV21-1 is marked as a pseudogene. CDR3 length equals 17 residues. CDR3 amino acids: CASSKKGAGHSYNEQFF. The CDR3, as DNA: TGTGCCAGCAGCAAAAAGGGGGCTGGTCATTCCTACAATGAGCAGTTCTTC.

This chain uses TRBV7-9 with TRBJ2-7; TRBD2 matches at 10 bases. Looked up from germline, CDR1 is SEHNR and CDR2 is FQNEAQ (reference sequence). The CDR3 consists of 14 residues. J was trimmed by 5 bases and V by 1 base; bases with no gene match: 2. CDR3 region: CASSLVSGGDEQYF. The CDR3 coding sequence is TGTGCCAGCAGCTTAGTAAGCGGGGGGGACGAGCAGTACTTC.

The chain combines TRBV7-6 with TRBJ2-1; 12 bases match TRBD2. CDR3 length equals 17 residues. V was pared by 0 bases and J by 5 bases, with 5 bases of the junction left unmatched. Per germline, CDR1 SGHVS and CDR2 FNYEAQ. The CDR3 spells CASSLALGLAGHNEQFF. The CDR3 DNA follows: TGTGCCAGCAGCTTAGCGCTTGGACTAGCGGGACACAATGAGCAGTTCTTC.

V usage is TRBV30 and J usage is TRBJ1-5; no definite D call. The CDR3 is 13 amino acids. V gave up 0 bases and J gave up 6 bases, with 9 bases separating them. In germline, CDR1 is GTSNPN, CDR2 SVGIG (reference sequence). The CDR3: CAWSVEGRQPQHF. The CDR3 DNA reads TGTGCCTGGAGTGTTGAGGGCCGTCAGCCCCAGCATTTT.

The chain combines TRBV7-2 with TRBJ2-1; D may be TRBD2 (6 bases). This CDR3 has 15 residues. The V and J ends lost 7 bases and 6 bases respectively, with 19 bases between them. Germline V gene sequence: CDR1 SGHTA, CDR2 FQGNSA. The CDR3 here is CASIPKGLASNEQFF. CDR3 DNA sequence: TGTGCCAGCATCCCTAAGGGGCTAGCGAGCAATGAGCAGTTCTTC.

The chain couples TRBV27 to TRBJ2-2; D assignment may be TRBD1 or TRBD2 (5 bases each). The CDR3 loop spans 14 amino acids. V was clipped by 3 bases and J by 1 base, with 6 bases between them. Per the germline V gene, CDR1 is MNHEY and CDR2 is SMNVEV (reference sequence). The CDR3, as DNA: TGTGCCAGCAGTTTGGGACGGAACACCGGGGAGCTGTTTTTT. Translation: CASSLGRNTGELFF.

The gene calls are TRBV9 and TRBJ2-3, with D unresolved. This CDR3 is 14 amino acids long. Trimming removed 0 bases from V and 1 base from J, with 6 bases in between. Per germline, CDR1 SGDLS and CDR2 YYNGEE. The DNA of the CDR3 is TGTGCCAGCAGCGTAGCCAGCGGCACAGATACGCAGTATTTT. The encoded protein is CASSVASGTDTQYF.

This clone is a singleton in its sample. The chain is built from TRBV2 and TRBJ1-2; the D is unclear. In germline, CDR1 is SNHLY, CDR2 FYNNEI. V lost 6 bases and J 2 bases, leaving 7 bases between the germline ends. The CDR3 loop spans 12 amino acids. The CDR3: CASRVGNYGYTF. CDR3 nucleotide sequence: TGTGCCAGCAGGGTCGGGAACTATGGCTACACCTTC.

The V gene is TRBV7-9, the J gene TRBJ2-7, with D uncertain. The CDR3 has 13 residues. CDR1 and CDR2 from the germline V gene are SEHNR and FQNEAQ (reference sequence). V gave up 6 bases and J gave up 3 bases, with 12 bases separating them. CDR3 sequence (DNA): TGTGCCAGCAGTCCCAATTCAGGCTACGAGCAGTACTTC. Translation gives CASSPNSGYEQYF.

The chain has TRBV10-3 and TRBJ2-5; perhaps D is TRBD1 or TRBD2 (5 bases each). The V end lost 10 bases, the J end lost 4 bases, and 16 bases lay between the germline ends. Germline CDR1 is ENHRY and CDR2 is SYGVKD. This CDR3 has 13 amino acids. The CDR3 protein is CATGAESRETQYF. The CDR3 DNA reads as TGTGCCACCGGGGCCGAGTCGCGAGAGACCCAGTACTTC.

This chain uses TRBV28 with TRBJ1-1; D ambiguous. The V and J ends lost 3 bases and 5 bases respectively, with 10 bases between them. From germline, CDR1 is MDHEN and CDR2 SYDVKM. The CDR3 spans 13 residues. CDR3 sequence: CASSFYSGTEAFF. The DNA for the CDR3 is TGTGCCAGCAGTTTCTACTCTGGGACTGAAGCTTTCTTT.

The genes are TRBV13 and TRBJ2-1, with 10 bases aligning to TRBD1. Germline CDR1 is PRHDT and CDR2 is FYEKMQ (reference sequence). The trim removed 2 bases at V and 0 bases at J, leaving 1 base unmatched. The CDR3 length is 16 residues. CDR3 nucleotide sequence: TGTGCCAGCAGCTTAAGACAGGGGGCCTCCTACAATGAGCAGTTCTTC. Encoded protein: CASSLRQGASYNEQFF.

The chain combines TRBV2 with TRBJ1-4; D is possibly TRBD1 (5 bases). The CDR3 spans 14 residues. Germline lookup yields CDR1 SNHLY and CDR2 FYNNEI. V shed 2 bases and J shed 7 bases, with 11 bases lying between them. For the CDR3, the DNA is TGTGCCAGCAGTGAACGAAGGGGCGGTGAAAAACTGTTTTTT. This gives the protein CASSERRGGEKLFF.

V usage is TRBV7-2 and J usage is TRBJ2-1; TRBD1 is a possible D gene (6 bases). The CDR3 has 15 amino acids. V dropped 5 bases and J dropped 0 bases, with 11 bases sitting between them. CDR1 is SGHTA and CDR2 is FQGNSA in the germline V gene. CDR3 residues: CASSPGVPSYNEQFF. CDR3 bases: TGTGCCAGCAGCCCAGGGGTTCCCTCCTACAATGAGCAGTTCTTC. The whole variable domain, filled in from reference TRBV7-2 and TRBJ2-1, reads GAGVSQSPSNKVTEKGKDVELRCDPISGHTALYWYRQSLGQGLEFLIYFQGNSAPDKSGLPSDRFSAERTGGSVSTLTIQRTQQEDSAVYLCASSPGVPSYNEQFFGPGTRLTVL.

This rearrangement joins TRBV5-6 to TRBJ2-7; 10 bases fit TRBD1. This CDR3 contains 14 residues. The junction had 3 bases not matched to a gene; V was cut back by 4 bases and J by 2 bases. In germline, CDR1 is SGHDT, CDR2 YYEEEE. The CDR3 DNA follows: TGTGCCAGCAGCCTCGGGACAGGGGCCTACGAGCAGTACTTC. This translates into CASSLGTGAYEQYF.

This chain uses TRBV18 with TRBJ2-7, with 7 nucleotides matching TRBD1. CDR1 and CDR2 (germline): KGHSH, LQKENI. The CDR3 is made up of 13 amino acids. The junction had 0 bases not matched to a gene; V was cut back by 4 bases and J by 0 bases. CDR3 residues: CASSRQGSYEQYF. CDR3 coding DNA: TGTGCCAGCTCACGACAGGGCTCCTACGAGCAGTACTTC.

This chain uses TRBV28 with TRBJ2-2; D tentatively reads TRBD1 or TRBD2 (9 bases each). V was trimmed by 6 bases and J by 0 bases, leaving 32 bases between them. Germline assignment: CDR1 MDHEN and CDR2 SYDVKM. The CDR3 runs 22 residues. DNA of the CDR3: TGTGCCAGCAGCTTGGCCGGGACAGGGTCGCGGGAGGGCCAGGCGAACACCGGGGAGCTGTTTTTT. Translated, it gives CASSLAGTGSREGQANTGELFF.

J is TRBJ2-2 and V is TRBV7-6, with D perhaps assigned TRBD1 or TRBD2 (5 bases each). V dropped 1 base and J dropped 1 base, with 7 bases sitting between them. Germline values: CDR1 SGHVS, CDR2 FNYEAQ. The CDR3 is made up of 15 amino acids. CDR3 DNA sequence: TGTGCCAGCAGCTTAGGGGGGATGAACACCGGGGAGCTGTTTTTT. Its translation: CASSLGGMNTGELFF.

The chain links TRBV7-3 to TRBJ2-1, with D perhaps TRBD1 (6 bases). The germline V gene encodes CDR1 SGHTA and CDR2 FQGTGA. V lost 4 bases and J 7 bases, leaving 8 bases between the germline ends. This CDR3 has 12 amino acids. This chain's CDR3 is CASSSTGNEQFF. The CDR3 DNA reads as TGTGCCAGCAGCTCCACAGGGAATGAGCAGTTCTTC.